These 8 T cell receptor beta chains share one sample of origin, sequenced in a study of blood T cell repertoires in COVID-19. Only in-frame clones appear in the TCRdb table, and some are missing; sequencing was by immunoSEQ multiplex PCR. The table records roughly 200,000 clones, roughly 84% of them present only once. The specimen sequenced was peripheral blood. The receptors were gathered from a man over 45 with active or convalescent COVID-19.

There are a few counts of this clone. The chain uses TRBV9 and TRBJ2-7; 11 nucleotides line up with TRBD2. CDR1 is SGDLS and CDR2 is YYNGEE in the germline V gene. CDR3 size: 15 residues. Germline trimming cut 2 bases from V and 3 bases from J; bases unmatched to any gene: 4. The CDR3 is CASSVLAGGNYEQYF. Written as DNA, the CDR3 is TGTGCCAGCAGCGTCCTAGCGGGGGGTAACTACGAGCAGTACTTC. The full variable domain, its missing parts supplied by reference TRBV9 and TRBJ2-7, is DSGVTQTPKHLITATGQRVTLRCSPRSGDLSVYWYQQSLDQGLQFLIQYYNGEERAKGNILERFSAQQFPDLHSELNLSSLELGDSALYFCASSVLAGGNYEQYFGPGTRLTVT.

This chain uses TRBV5-1 with TRBJ2-3; D uncertain. Trimming took 5 bases from V and 5 from J, leaving 6 bases between them. This CDR3 is built from 11 residues. Germline V lookup: CDR1 SGHRS, CDR2 YFSETQ. The CDR3 protein is CASSREDTQYF. CDR3 sequence (DNA): TGCGCCAGCAGTCGCGAAGATACGCAGTATTTT.

The CDR3 is CAWSIQGTGNTIYF. In DNA, the CDR3 is TGTGCCTGGAGCATACAGGGGACTGGAAACACCATATATTTT. The chain recombines TRBV30 with TRBJ1-3; 7 positions agree with TRBD1. J lost 2 bases, V lost 3 bases, and 4 bases had no gene match. This CDR3 contains 14 residues. Germline values: CDR1 GTSNPN, CDR2 SVGIG (reference sequence).

The rearrangement links TRBV7-8 to TRBJ1-5; maybe TRBD1 (5 bases). Germline V gives CDR1 SGHVS, CDR2 FQNEAQ. CDR3 length: 15 amino acids. Deletions cut 1 base from V and 3 bases from J, with 10 bases between. Written as DNA, the CDR3 is TGTGCCAGCAGCTTAGATCTGGGACTCAATCAGCCCCAGCATTTT. Its translation: CASSLDLGLNQPQHF.

This clone was recorded only once. V gene TRBV19 combines with J gene TRBJ1-3; D call uncertain. CDR1 and CDR2 (germline): LNHDA, SQIVND (reference sequence). CDR3 length equals 14 residues. The V end was cut by 5 bases, the J end by 4 bases, with 12 bases between. The CDR3 DNA reads as TGTGCCAGTAGTCTCGTCCTCCAGGGAAACACCATATATTTT. The encoded protein is CASSLVLQGNTIYF.

This clone appeared once. The junction shows a germline mismatch at one end, possibly a read error. The chain combines TRBV5-1 with TRBJ2-7; weak D call: TRBD2 (6 bases). The CDR3 loop spans 13 amino acids. The germline CDR1 and CDR2 sequences are SGHRS and YFSETQ. DNA for the CDR3: TGCGCCAGCAGTTTGGACGGGGGCTACGAGCAGTACTTC. Encoded protein: CASSLDGGYEQYF.

The CDR3 is CAWSRGQYEQYF. The CDR3 DNA is TGTGCCTGGAGCAGGGGTCAGTACGAGCAGTACTTC. The chain couples TRBV30 to TRBJ2-7, with D possibly being TRBD1 (6 bases). This CDR3 region has 12 residues. From germline, CDR1 is GTSNPN and CDR2 SVGIG (reference sequence). The germline V and J ends were trimmed by 3 bases and 4 bases, with 10 bases remaining between them. The variable domain in full, completed from reference TRBV30 and TRBJ2-7, reads SQTIHQWPATLVQPVGSPLSLECTVEGTSNPNLYWYRQAAGRGLQLLFYSVGIGQISSEVPQNLSASRPQDRQFILSSKKLLLSDSGFYLCAWSRGQYEQYFGPGTRLTVT.

This chain connects TRBV10-3 to TRBJ1-2; 7 bases match TRBD1. This CDR3 has 16 residues. The germline gives CDR1 ENHRY, CDR2 SYGVKD. Losses at the gene ends were 0 bases for V and 2 bases for J; bases not matched to a gene: 6. Written as DNA, the CDR3 is TGTGCCATCAGTGAGTCCCGCAGAGGGGGCAACTATGGCTACACCTTC. Encoded protein: CAISESRRGGNYGYTF.